This entry features one T cell receptor (beta chain) sequence. This sample is part of a study of blood T cell repertoires in COVID-19. Overall study: In each case, the material was cDNA or gDNA derived from T cells, B-cell-depleted T cells, or PBMCs.

Germline CDR1 reads SEHNR; CDR2 reads FQNEAQ (reference sequence). V lost 5 bases to trimming and J lost 5 bases; unmatched junction nucleotides: 11. The CDR3 has 15 residues. Original methodology: From reference gene primer amplification, estimates of nucleated cell counts were derived. The protocol was immunoSEQ multiplex PCR, while the TCRdb copy is restricted to in-frame clones and leaves out a portion. Clonal size and the V and J genes are those of that table, whereas D and trimming came from the DNA. The sample consists of 300,000 to 350,000 clones, roughly 87% of them appearing once. The chain joins TRBV7-9 to TRBJ2-5; TRBD1 matches at 7 bases. The sequenced material came from peripheral blood. This clonotype was sampled from a man younger than 35 with active or convalescent COVID-19. CDR3 in DNA: TGTGCCAGCAGCAACTGGGACAGCGTAGAGGAGACCCAGTACTTC. This encodes CASSNWDSVEETQYF.